This TCR beta chain comes out of a study of brain T cells in children with intractable seizures. Sequencing was performed with immunoSEQ multiplex PCR; in TCRdb, only in-frame clones are kept and a portion is missing. This table has 60,000 to 85,000 clones, about 92% appearing once. V was clipped by 3 bases and J by 5 bases; unmatched bases: 7. CDR3 length: 17 residues. Per germline, CDR1 KGHDR and CDR2 SFDVKD. In its sample, this clone was seen once. The sample in question was peripheral blood, obtained at surgery. J is TRBJ2-1 and V is TRBV24-1, with TRBD2 identical over 12 bases. The TCR was taken from a boy in the first two years of life with tuberous sclerosis and intractable seizures. The CDR3 sequence is CATSDAGTSGYNNEQFF. The CDR3, as DNA: TGTGCCACCAGTGATGCCGGGACTAGCGGGTACAACAATGAGCAGTTCTTC.